Judged by abundance, the clone carrying this T cell receptor (delta chain) is hyperexpanded. Other DNA sequences in this specimen translate into the identical CDR3. This entry is derived from a study of gamma-delta chains in newborns, infants, children. Study details: Innate gammadelta T cells reportedly expand polyclonally right after birth, driven by microbial exposure, per the title.

Germline values: CDR1 GEAIGNYY, CDR2 EKD. The CDR3 length is 16 residues. V dropped 3 bases and J dropped 3; count of bases not matched to a gene: 8. TCRdb re-identified clones in the reads via CATT. The sample has some 3,900 delta-chain clones; about 4.6% are singletons. This chain joins TRDV2 and TRDJ1; 11 positions match TRDD3. The receptor's source is a child who was a newborn, infant or young child, either healthy, febrile or measles-vaccinated (not recorded which). Input material: blood. The CDR3 region has the DNA TGTGCCTGTGACGTCTTGGGGGATACGAACGCCGATAAACTCATCTTT. As protein: CACDVLGDTNADKLIF.